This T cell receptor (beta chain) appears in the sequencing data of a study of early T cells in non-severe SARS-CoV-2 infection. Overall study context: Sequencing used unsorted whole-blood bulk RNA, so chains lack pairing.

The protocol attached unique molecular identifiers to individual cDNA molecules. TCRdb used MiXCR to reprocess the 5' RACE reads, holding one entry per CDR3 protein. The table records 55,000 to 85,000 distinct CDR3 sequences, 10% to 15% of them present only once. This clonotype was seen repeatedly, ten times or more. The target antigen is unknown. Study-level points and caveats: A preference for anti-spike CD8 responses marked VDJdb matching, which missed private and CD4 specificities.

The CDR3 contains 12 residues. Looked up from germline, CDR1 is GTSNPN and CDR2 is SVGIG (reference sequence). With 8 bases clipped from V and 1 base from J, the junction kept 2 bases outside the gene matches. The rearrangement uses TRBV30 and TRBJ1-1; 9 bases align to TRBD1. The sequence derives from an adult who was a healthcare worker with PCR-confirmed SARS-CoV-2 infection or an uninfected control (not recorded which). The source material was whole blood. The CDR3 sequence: CAGDRANTEAFF. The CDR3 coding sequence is TGTGCCGGGGACAGGGCGAACACTGAAGCTTTCTTT.